This TCR beta chain was retrieved from a study of T-cell reconstitution after alpha-beta-depleted transplantation in children (dated by TCRdb to the mid-2010s). Broadly, across the study: The study quantitatively tracked T-cell immune reconstitution after TCRalphabeta/CD19-depleted allogeneic hematopoietic cell transplantation in children using TCR repertoire profiling.

As encoded in the germline V gene, CDR1 is MNHNS while CDR2 is SASEGT. Unmatched junction bases come to 4, with V trimmed by 6 bases and J by 7 bases. From its cysteine to its phenylalanine, the CDR3 spans 14 amino acids. Just the 42-base CDR3 DNA is kept, in frame starting at base 1. In regard to this clonotype: No antigen is known for it. Within one base of it there is no much larger clone, and no base qualities were kept.

The library came from PCR. The sequencing machine was an Illumina HiSeq 2500. TCR library preparation used molecular barcoding, with unique molecular identifiers applied to normalize quantification of the TCRbeta repertoire. TCRdb redid the processing of the public reads, applying fastp at Q25 and MiXCR, and retained in-frame beta chains. Identical CDR3 protein sequences are pooled into one entry, listed with their most common genes and DNA. The sample profile shows almost 500,000 distinct CDR3 sequences; around 13% of them were found once. Less than 6.5% of the sample goes to the ten largest clones.

The source material was PBMCs from the stem cell graft donor, sampled from the stem cell graft. This clonotype was sampled from a human donor who donated a stem cell graft to a child with combined immunodeficiency. The sequence joins TRBV6-1 to TRBJ1-6; 9 junctional bases match TRBD1. This receptor has the CDR3 CASSVDRGNSPLHF. The bases are TGTGCCAGCAGCGTGGACAGGGGAAATTCACCCCTCCACTTT.